These 26 T cell receptor beta chains were all obtained from the same sample, sequenced in a study of Graves' ophthalmopathy and Graves' hyperthyroidism. Amplification from RNA transcripts yielded the TCR beta CDR3 regions. The workflow started with a first-round RT-PCR run with HTBI primers and then moved on to a second-round multiplex PCR. TCRdb recomputed calls from the multiplex PCR reads with MiXCR, one row per CDR3 protein. In the table there are 300,000 or so distinct CDR3 sequences, under 20% of which are singletons. The specimen sequenced was peripheral blood. These receptors came from an adult man with Graves' ophthalmopathy.

This clonotype was counted at least ten times. The CDR3 region is CASSEDGLAGVTYEQYF. The DNA of the CDR3 is TGTGCCAGCAGTGAAGATGGGCTAGCGGGAGTCACCTACGAGCAGTACTTC. This chain uses TRBV6-1 with TRBJ2-7, with TRBD2 matching over 10 bases. Germline trimming cut 1 base from V and 2 bases from J; bases unmatched to any gene: 8. Germline assignment: CDR1 MNHNS and CDR2 SASEGT. The CDR3 is 17 amino acids.

This clonotype was seen repeatedly, ten times or more. This chain joins TRBV6-2 or TRBV6-3 and TRBJ1-5, with D unresolved. Germline assignment: CDR1 MNHEY and CDR2 SVGEGT. Trimming pared 7 bases from V and 11 bases from J, leaving 12 bases between. The CDR3 is 11 amino acids. CDR3 nucleotides: TGTGCCAGCACCGCTGGAAGAACCCAGCATTTT. Encoded protein: CASTAGRTQHF.

This clonotype showed up many times. The rearrangement uses TRBV14 and TRBJ2-3; D unresolved. The CDR3 runs 13 residues. The V gene lost 0 bases and the J gene lost 5 bases, with 6 bases spanning the gap. Germline V gives CDR1 SGHDN, CDR2 FVKESK. The CDR3 reads CASSQDLEDTQYF. The CDR3 nucleotides read TGTGCCAGCAGCCAAGATCTTGAAGATACGCAGTATTTT.

This clonotype showed up many times. This chain uses TRBV15 with TRBJ2-7, with 9 bases identical to TRBD1. J lost 5 bases, V lost 0 bases, and 8 bases had no gene match. The CDR3 spans 16 residues. The germline gives CDR1 LNHNV, CDR2 YYDKDF (reference sequence). CDR3 in DNA: TGTGCCACCAGCAGAGATATTGGGGACAGGGCCCACGAGCAGTACTTC. Amino acid sequence: CATSRDIGDRAHEQYF.

This clonotype was detected ten times or more. This chain links TRBV5-1 with TRBJ1-1; D might be TRBD1 (5 bases). CDR1 and CDR2 from the germline V gene are SGHRS and YFSETQ. With 2 bases removed from V and 1 base from J, the gap between germline ends came to 15 bases. The CDR3 is 16 residues long. For the CDR3, the DNA is TGCGCCAGCAGCTTCCGGGCCGGGGCCTCGAACACTGAAGCTTTCTTT. Its translation is CASSFRAGASNTEAFF. The variable domain in full, completed from reference TRBV5-1 and TRBJ1-1, reads KAGVTQTPRYLIKTRGQQVTLSCSPISGHRSVSWYQQTPGQGLQFLFEYFSETQRNKGNFPGRFSGRQFSNSRSEMNVSTLELGDSALYLCASSFRAGASNTEAFFGQGTRLTVV.

This clonotype was detected ten times or more. J is TRBJ2-5 and V is TRBV11-2, with D perhaps TRBD1 or TRBD2 (5 bases each). The CDR3 is 14 residues long. Germline V gene data show CDR1 as SGHAT and CDR2 as FQNNGV. V lost 6 bases and J 4 bases, leaving 15 bases between the germline ends. The DNA for the CDR3 is TGTGCCAGCAGACCTATGGGGGACCGAGAGACCCAGTACTTC. Protein sequence: CASRPMGDRETQYF.

This clonotype was counted many times. The gene calls are TRBV15 and TRBJ2-5; D not certain. V dropped 1 base and J dropped 3 bases, with 15 bases sitting between them. CDR1 is LNHNV and CDR2 is YYDKDF in the germline V gene (reference sequence). There are 16 residues in the CDR3. This chain's CDR3 is CATSRAYSDRKETQYF. CDR3 in DNA: TGTGCCACCAGCAGAGCTTACTCCGACCGTAAAGAGACCCAGTACTTC.

This clonotype has ten or more counts. The chain is built from TRBV4-2 and TRBJ2-5, with 10 bases fitting TRBD1. Germline V lookup: CDR1 LGHNA, CDR2 YNFKEQ. The CDR3 totals 16 residues. V was clipped by 4 bases and J by 1 base; unmatched bases: 6. CDR3 amino acids: CASSRTTGGSQETQYF. CDR3 nucleotide sequence: TGTGCCAGCAGCCGAACGACAGGGGGCTCCCAAGAGACCCAGTACTTC.

This clonotype has ten or more counts. This chain joins TRBV7-8 and TRBJ2-2, with TRBD2 matching over 12 bases. The ends lost 8 bases at V and 4 bases at J; junction bases unmatched: 5. The length of the CDR3 is 15 residues. Germline loops: CDR1 SGHVS, CDR2 FQNEAQ. The CDR3 here is CASSLAGGGTGELFF. The CDR3 region has the DNA TGTGCCAGCTCTCTAGCGGGAGGGGGCACCGGGGAGCTGTTTTTT.

This sequence joins TRBV6-1 and TRBJ2-2; the match to TRBD2 covers 8 bases. The CDR3 has 15 amino acids. V lost 6 bases, J lost 4 bases, and 7 bases stayed unmatched. Germline V gene lookup returns CDR1 MNHNS and CDR2 SASEGT. CDR3 sequence: CASSPGGPSTGELFF. CDR3 in DNA: TGTGCCAGCAGCCCGGGAGGGCCAAGCACCGGGGAGCTGTTTTTT.

This clonotype was detected a few times. V usage is TRBV12-3 or TRBV12-4 and J usage is TRBJ2-7; weak D call: TRBD2 (5 bases). This CDR3 spans 13 amino acids. Trimming stripped 6 bases from V and 1 base from J, with 10 bases between. CDR3 bases: TGTGCCAGCAGACGTAGCGTTTCCTACGAGCAGTACTTC. Translated, it gives CASRRSVSYEQYF.

This clonotype was counted at least ten times. The chain combines TRBV6-5 with TRBJ2-4; a possible D gene is TRBD2 (5 bases). Germline CDR1 reads MNHEY; CDR2 reads SVGAGI. CDR3 length: 14 amino acids. Trimming cost V 6 bases and J 5 bases, with 14 bases left between them. The CDR3 protein is CASSTRRRENIQYF. The CDR3 nucleotides read TGTGCCAGCAGCACCCGGCGGCGGGAAAACATTCAGTACTTC.

As for this clonotype: This could be a read error, since a much larger clone is one nucleotide away. The CDR3 reads CASSRDVSSLNTGELFF. The CDR3 region has the DNA TGTGCCAGCAGCCGGGACGTTTCCTCATTGAACACCGGGGAGCTGTTTTTT. The chain carries TRBV5-6 and TRBJ2-2; D may match TRBD1 or TRBD2 (5 bases each). CDR1 and CDR2 from the germline V gene are SGHDT and YYEEEE. With 4 bases removed from V and 1 base from J, the gap between germline ends came to 17 bases. CDR3 size: 17 residues.

There are a few counts of this clonotype. The rearrangement uses TRBV20-1 and TRBJ2-2, with TRBD2 matching 8 bases. CDR3 length: 15 amino acids. V gave up 3 bases and J gave up 2 bases; unmatched junction bases: 5. Germline V gene sequence: CDR1 DFQATT, CDR2 SNEGSKA (reference sequence). DNA for the CDR3: TGCAGTGCTAGCCGCCGGGGGGGTAACACCGGGGAGCTGTTTTTT. Its protein product is CSASRRGGNTGELFF.

This clonotype was counted many times. The chain combines TRBV19 with TRBJ1-1; D gene uncertain. V dropped 5 bases and J dropped 2 bases, with 6 bases sitting between them. Germline values: CDR1 LNHDA, CDR2 SQIVND (reference sequence). This CDR3 region has 12 residues. The CDR3 DNA sequence: TGTGCCAGTAGTGTCATTAACACTGAAGCTTTCTTT. As protein: CASSVINTEAFF.

The chain uses TRBV6-5 and TRBJ1-1; the D gene is possibly TRBD1 (5 bases). This CDR3 is built from 15 residues. V shed 0 bases and J shed 2 bases, with 10 bases lying between them. The V gene's germline CDR1 is MNHEY and CDR2 SVGAGI. The CDR3 loop is CASSYSTAINTEAFF. The CDR3 nucleotides are TGTGCCAGCAGTTACTCGACAGCTATTAACACTGAAGCTTTCTTT.

This clonotype appeared many times. J is TRBJ1-1 and V is TRBV7-9; 7 nucleotides line up with TRBD1. CDR1 SEHNR and CDR2 FQNEAQ come from the germline V gene (reference sequence). V lost 8 bases to trimming and J lost 5 bases; unmatched junction nucleotides: 5. The CDR3 spans 12 residues. The CDR3 DNA reads as TGTGCCAGCGGACAGGCGGGGACTGAAGCTTTCTTT. As protein: CASGQAGTEAFF.

This chain uses TRBV12-3 or TRBV12-4 with TRBJ2-7; 8 bases are shared with TRBD1. V lost 7 bases, J lost 2 bases, and 7 bases stayed unmatched. This CDR3 spans 14 amino acids. CDR3 loop: CASTTDRAPYEQYF. The CDR3 DNA follows: TGTGCCAGCACCACGGACAGGGCACCCTACGAGCAGTACTTC.

This clonotype has a count of ten or more. J is TRBJ2-7 and V is TRBV5-1, with D unclear. The CDR3 length is 13 residues. The germline gives CDR1 SGHRS, CDR2 YFSETQ. With 2 bases removed from V and 2 bases from J, the gap between germline ends came to 8 bases. The CDR3 sequence is CASSLGSTYEQYF. CDR3 nucleotides: TGCGCCAGCAGCTTAGGCAGCACCTACGAGCAGTACTTC.

This clonotype was seen ten or more times. V usage is TRBV4-1 and J usage is TRBJ1-2; D is unclear. The length of the CDR3 is 15 residues. The V and J ends lost 4 bases and 0 bases respectively, with 12 bases between them. CDR1 is MGHRA, CDR2 YSYEKL, per germline. In DNA, the CDR3 is TGCGCCAGCAGCCGGTTCGAAGGGACTAACTATGGCTACACCTTC. Its protein product is CASSRFEGTNYGYTF.

Concerning this clonotype: Sequence at one end of the junction differs from germline and may be a read error. This chain joins TRBV7-2 and TRBJ1-5; 7 nucleotides align to TRBD1. Germline V lookup: CDR1 SGHTA, CDR2 FQGNSA. The CDR3 is made up of 15 amino acids. The CDR3 DNA reads TGTGCCAGCAGCTTGGACACGGGGACAGACCAGCCCCAGCGTTTT. Its translation: CASSLDTGTDQPQRF.

Ten or more counts support this clonotype. The V call is TRBV2, the J call TRBJ2-7; TRBD1 aligns across 10 bases. The CDR3 length is 15 residues. V lost 4 bases and J lost 0; bases outside the gene matches: 3. Germline-derived CDR1 and CDR2 are SNHLY and FYNNEI. The CDR3 DNA reads as TGTGCCAGCAGTGGACAGGGGGCGGTCTCCTACGAGCAGTACTTC. Protein product: CASSGQGAVSYEQYF.

This clonotype appeared many times. V and J are TRBV19 and TRBJ2-2; no clear D. The germline V gene has CDR1 LNHDA and CDR2 SQIVND (reference sequence). With 7 bases removed from V and 6 bases from J, the gap between germline ends came to 15 bases. The CDR3 has 14 amino acids. CDR3 nucleotides: TGTGCCAGTAAAGTACAACTTGGGGCCGGGGAGCTGTTTTTT. Translating gives CASKVQLGAGELFF. The entire variable domain, with the rest obtained from reference TRBV19 and TRBJ2-2, is as follows: DGGITQSPKYLFRKEGQNVTLSCEQNLNHDAMYWYRQDPGQGLRLIYYSQIVNDFQKGDIAEGYSVSREKKESFPLTVTSAQKNPTAFYLCASKVQLGAGELFFGEGSRLTVL.

The table lists this clonotype with many counts. This chain joins TRBV30 and TRBJ1-5; perhaps TRBD1 as D (5 bases). CDR3 length: 14 amino acids. Trimming shortened V by 3 bases and J by 3 bases, and 12 bases separated the two germline ends. Germline V gives CDR1 GTSNPN, CDR2 SVGIG (reference sequence). The CDR3 DNA is TGTGCCTGGAGACGGAAACAGGACAATCAGCCCCAGCATTTT. Protein sequence: CAWRRKQDNQPQHF.

This clonotype was recorded at least ten times. The chain couples TRBV27 to TRBJ1-2; 9 positions agree with TRBD1. Germline V gene data show CDR1 as MNHEY and CDR2 as SMNVEV (reference sequence). The ends lost 4 bases at V and 7 bases at J; junction bases unmatched: 4. The CDR3 contains 13 residues. CDR3 protein: CASSSGTGPGYTF. In DNA, the CDR3 is TGTGCCAGCAGTTCCGGGACAGGGCCTGGCTACACCTTC.

In this sample, this clonotype turned up many times. The genes are TRBV7-3 and TRBJ2-7, with TRBD2 matching 16 bases. Germline trimming cut 3 bases from V and 7 bases from J; bases unmatched to any gene: 18. This CDR3 has 20 amino acids. Germline CDR1 SGHTA, CDR2 FQGTGA. The CDR3 coding sequence is TGTGCCAGCAGCTTCCGACAGGGACTAGCGGGAGGGCCGGGTTCGACGGAGCAGTACTTC. Translation: CASSFRQGLAGGPGSTEQYF. Full variable domain (outside the CDR3, taken from reference TRBV7-3 and TRBJ2-7): GAGVSQTPSNKVTEKGKYVELRCDPISGHTALYWYRQSLGQGPEFLIYFQGTGAADDSGLPNDRFFAVRPEGSVSTLKIQRTERGDSAVYLCASSFRQGLAGGPGSTEQYFGPGTRLTVT.